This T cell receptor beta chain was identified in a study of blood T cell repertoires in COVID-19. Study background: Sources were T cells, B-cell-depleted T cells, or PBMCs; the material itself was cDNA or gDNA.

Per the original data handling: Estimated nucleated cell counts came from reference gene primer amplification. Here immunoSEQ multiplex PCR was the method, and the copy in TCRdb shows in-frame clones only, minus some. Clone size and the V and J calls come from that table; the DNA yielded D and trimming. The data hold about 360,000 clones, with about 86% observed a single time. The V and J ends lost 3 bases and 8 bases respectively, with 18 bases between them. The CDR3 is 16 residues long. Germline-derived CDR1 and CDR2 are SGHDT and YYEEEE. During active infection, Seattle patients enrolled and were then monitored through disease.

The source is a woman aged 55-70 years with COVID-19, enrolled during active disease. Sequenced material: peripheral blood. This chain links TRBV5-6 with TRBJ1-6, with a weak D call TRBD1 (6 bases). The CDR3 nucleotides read TGTGCCAGCAGCTGGAGACTACAGGGATTCGATTCACCCCTCCACTTT. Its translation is CASSWRLQGFDSPLHF.